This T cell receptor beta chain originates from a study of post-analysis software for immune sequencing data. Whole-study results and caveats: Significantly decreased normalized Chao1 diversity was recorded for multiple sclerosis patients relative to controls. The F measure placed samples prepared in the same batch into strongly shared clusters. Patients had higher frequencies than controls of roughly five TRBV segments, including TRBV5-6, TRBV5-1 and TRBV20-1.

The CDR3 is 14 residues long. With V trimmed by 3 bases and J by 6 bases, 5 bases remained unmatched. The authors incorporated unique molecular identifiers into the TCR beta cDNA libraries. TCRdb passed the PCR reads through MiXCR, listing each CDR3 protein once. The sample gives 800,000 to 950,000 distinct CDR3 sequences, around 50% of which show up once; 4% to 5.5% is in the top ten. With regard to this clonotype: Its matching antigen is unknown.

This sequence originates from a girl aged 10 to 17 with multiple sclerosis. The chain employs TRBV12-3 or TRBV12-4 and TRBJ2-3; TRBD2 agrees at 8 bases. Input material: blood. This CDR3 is CASSFRASGDTQYF. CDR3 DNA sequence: TGTGCCAGCAGTTTTAGGGCTAGCGGGGATACGCAGTATTTT.